This passage covers 25 T cell receptor beta chains from one sample sequenced in a study of cytomegalovirus exposure and HLA in healthy donors. The PCR was carried out with 60 Vbeta primers and 13 Jbeta primers. TCRdb's copy holds only in-frame clones and misses some; the assay was immunoSEQ multiplex PCR. The sample lists roughly 150,000 clones; more than 65% were seen once. Source material: PBMCs. The receptors were sampled from a man aged 25-45 years in good health and CMV-seronegative.

The chain carries TRBV19 and TRBJ2-7, with TRBD2 matching over 7 bases. The CDR3 sequence is 15 residues long. The ends lost 3 bases at V and 0 bases at J; junction bases unmatched: 5. Per germline, CDR1 LNHDA and CDR2 SQIVND (reference sequence). CDR3 loop: CASSILAESSYEQYF. The CDR3 bases are TGTGCCAGTAGTATCCTAGCGGAGAGCTCCTACGAGCAGTACTTC.

V gene TRBV29-1 combines with J gene TRBJ2-1; tentatively, D is TRBD1 (6 bases). The CDR3 length is 16 residues. Germline lookup yields CDR1 SQVTM and CDR2 ANQGSEA. The V end lost 2 bases, the J end lost 0 bases, and 14 bases lay between the germline ends. The CDR3 bases are TGCAGCGTTGAAAGGGGAGAGGACAGCTCCTACAATGAGCAGTTCTTC. This encodes CSVERGEDSSYNEQFF.

This chain joins TRBV21-1 and TRBJ2-1; the D call TRBD2 from the table was never checked on the DNA. TRBV21-1 is a listed pseudogene. This CDR3 has 17 amino acids. In DNA form, the CDR3 reads TGTGCCAGCAGCAAGGAAAGCGCGGGAGGCGAAAGGGGTGAGCAGTTCTTC. Its translation is CASSKESAGGERGEQFF.

The chain is built from TRBV6-5 and TRBJ2-7; no firm D call. Trimming removed 2 bases at V and 2 bases at J, with 7 bases between. The CDR3 extends over 13 amino acids. Germline values: CDR1 MNHEY, CDR2 SVGAGI. Written as DNA, the CDR3 is TGTGCCAGCAGTTACAAGAGCCCCTACGAGCAGTACTTC. The encoded protein is CASSYKSPYEQYF.

This clone occurred once. The chain uses TRBV6-5 and TRBJ1-6; TRBD1 aligns across 8 bases. V shed 0 bases and J 7 bases; nucleotides not matched to a gene: 5. This CDR3 contains 16 residues. Germline loops: CDR1 MNHEY, CDR2 SVGAGI. CDR3: CASSYSRTGPNSPLHF. CDR3 DNA sequence: TGTGCCAGCAGTTACTCCAGGACAGGGCCAAATTCACCCCTCCACTTT.

The V and J genes are TRBV6-6 and TRBJ2-7, with 7 bases that match TRBD1. Germline values: CDR1 MNHNY, CDR2 SVGAGI (reference sequence). The CDR3 length is 14 residues. J lost 6 bases, V lost 5 bases, and 10 bases had no gene match. The CDR3 sequence: CASSRGRQGGEQYF. DNA of the CDR3: TGTGCCAGCAGTCGAGGAAGACAGGGCGGCGAGCAGTACTTC.

This clone was detected once. J is TRBJ2-7 and V is TRBV28, with TRBD2 as a possible D gene (5 bases). CDR1 MDHEN and CDR2 SYDVKM come from the germline V gene. This CDR3 is 14 amino acids long. Trimming cost V 2 bases and J 2 bases, with 10 bases left between them. The CDR3 DNA reads TGTGCCAGCAGTTTAGAGGGTCTTACCTACGAGCAGTACTTC. It is translated as CASSLEGLTYEQYF.

The chain recombines TRBV7-3 with TRBJ2-5, with 7 bases matching TRBD2. V lost 6 bases, J lost 1 base, and 8 bases stayed unmatched. Per germline, CDR1 SGHTA and CDR2 FQGTGA. There are 15 residues in the CDR3. CDR3 in amino acids: CASSRSGLRQETQYF. In DNA, the CDR3 is TGTGCCAGCAGTCGTAGCGGGCTTCGCCAAGAGACCCAGTACTTC.

This chain connects TRBV5-1 to TRBJ1-3; no clear D gene. Germline CDR1 and CDR2: SGHRS and YFSETQ. V was cut by 2 bases and J by 4 bases, with 7 bases left in between. The CDR3 length is 13 residues. The CDR3 region is CASSFSSGNTIYF. CDR3 in DNA: TGCGCCAGCAGCTTCAGTTCCGGAAACACCATATATTTT. Full variable domain (rest looked up from reference TRBV5-1 and TRBJ1-3): KAGVTQTPRYLIKTRGQQVTLSCSPISGHRSVSWYQQTPGQGLQFLFEYFSETQRNKGNFPGRFSGRQFSNSRSEMNVSTLELGDSALYLCASSFSSGNTIYFGEGSWLTVV.

The table lists this clone with a few counts. The chain carries TRBV7-2 and TRBJ2-3; 9 nucleotides match TRBD2. The trim removed 3 bases at V and 2 bases at J, leaving 3 bases unmatched. Germline V lookup: CDR1 SGHTA, CDR2 FQGNSA. The CDR3 consists of 15 residues. For the CDR3, the DNA is TGTGCCAGCAGCTTGACTAGCGGAAACACAGATACGCAGTATTTT. Protein sequence: CASSLTSGNTDTQYF.

In regard to this clone: Compared with germline, one end of the junction differs, possibly owing to a read error. The rearrangement links TRBV6-1 to TRBJ1-1; D may be TRBD1 (6 bases). Germline V gene data show CDR1 as MNHNS and CDR2 as SASEGT. The CDR3 runs 14 residues. This chain's CDR3 is CASSEGSTGQIASF. CDR3 sequence (DNA): TGTGCCAGCAGTGAAGGTTCTACAGGGCAGATAGCTTCCTTT.

The chain carries TRBV7-8 and TRBJ2-5, with TRBD2 as a possible D gene (5 bases). The CDR3 extends over 15 amino acids. Trimming took off 1 base at V and 1 base at J, with 10 bases between the two ends. Germline CDR1 reads SGHVS; CDR2 reads FQNEAQ. CDR3 bases: TGTGCCAGCAGCTTAGTTAGGAGCGGCCAAGAGACCCAGTACTTC. This gives the protein CASSLVRSGQETQYF.

A few counts support this clone. The V gene is TRBV30, the J gene TRBJ2-1; the D gene is possibly TRBD1 (6 bases). V lost 8 bases and J 4 bases, leaving 15 bases between the germline ends. Germline CDR1 GTSNPN, CDR2 SVGIG (reference sequence). This CDR3 has 13 amino acids. CDR3 protein: CAGGQGGYNEQFF. Here the CDR3 DNA reads TGTGCCGGGGGCCAGGGTGGTTACAATGAGCAGTTCTTC.

The gene calls are TRBV28 and TRBJ2-7; 9 bases map to TRBD2. V lost 3 bases to trimming and J lost 0 bases; unmatched junction nucleotides: 9. The CDR3 has 17 residues. Germline assignment: CDR1 MDHEN and CDR2 SYDVKM. CDR3 coding DNA: TGTGCCAGCAGTTTTCGGCGGGAGGGTCGGCCCTCCTACGAGCAGTACTTC. Its translation: CASSFRREGRPSYEQYF.

This sequence joins TRBV28 and TRBJ1-4; 7 bases fit TRBD1. The germline V gene encodes CDR1 MDHEN and CDR2 SYDVKM. With 7 bases clipped from V and 1 base from J, the junction kept 3 bases outside the gene matches. CDR3 size: 14 residues. The CDR3 is CASTQGGTNEKLFF. The CDR3 DNA is TGTGCCAGCACCCAGGGGGGAACTAATGAAAAACTGTTTTTT.

This rearrangement joins TRBV7-9 to TRBJ2-1; possible D gene TRBD2, 6 bases. The CDR3 covers 16 residues. V gave up 1 base and J gave up 8 bases, with 18 bases separating them. From germline, CDR1 is SEHNR and CDR2 FQNEAQ (reference sequence). CDR3 amino acids: CASSLVSGGTSDEQFF. The CDR3 DNA is TGTGCCAGCAGCTTAGTGTCGGGCGGGACCTCGGATGAGCAGTTCTTC.

Only a few counts were recorded for this clone. J is TRBJ1-1 and V is TRBV10-3; D gene unclear. The CDR3 runs to 13 residues. CDR1 and CDR2 (germline): ENHRY, SYGVKD. V lost 0 bases, J lost 1 base, and 3 bases lay in between. In DNA, the CDR3 is TGTGCCATCAGTGAGTCCAGGAACACTGAAGCTTTCTTT. This translates into CAISESRNTEAFF.

The chain recombines TRBV14 with TRBJ1-1; TRBD1 matches at 7 bases. The V gene's germline CDR1 is SGHDN and CDR2 FVKESK. V lost 4 bases to trimming and J lost 1 base; unmatched junction nucleotides: 3. The length of the CDR3 is 14 residues. CDR3 in amino acids: CASSPQGWNTEAFF. The CDR3 DNA is TGTGCCAGCAGCCCACAGGGGTGGAACACTGAAGCTTTCTTT.

Turning to this clone: The conserved phenylalanine or tryptophan normally closing the CDR3 is absent here, so this likely arose from a read error. It is unclear where the CDR3 begins or ends on the DNA, so no DNA is shown, and the CDR3 is as TCRdb lists it. The chain carries TRBV5-4 and TRBJ2-7; TRBD2 is the table's D call and was not checked against the DNA. Germline V CDR1 and CDR2: SGHNT, YYREEE (reference sequence). The CDR3 is 13 amino acids long, termini counted. The CDR3 loop is CASSRETSGRAYL.

The chain combines TRBV7-3 with TRBJ2-3; 8 positions agree with TRBD2. V lost 6 bases, J lost 2 bases, and 10 bases stayed unmatched. Germline V gives CDR1 SGHTA, CDR2 FQGTGA. The CDR3 length is 16 residues. The chain's CDR3 is CASSDLAGQPTDTQYF. CDR3 sequence (DNA): TGTGCCAGCAGTGACTTAGCGGGACAACCCACAGATACGCAGTATTTT.

V and J are TRBV30 and TRBJ2-1, with 9 bases lining up with TRBD1. Germline V gene lookup returns CDR1 GTSNPN and CDR2 SVGIG (reference sequence). The CDR3 consists of 13 residues. With V trimmed by 2 bases and J by 8 bases, 4 bases remained unmatched. CDR3 nucleotide sequence: TGTGCCTGGAGTTCGGGACAGGGTCATGAGCAGTTCTTC. Its translation is CAWSSGQGHEQFF.

The rearrangement links TRBV4-1 to TRBJ2-5; 8 bases are shared with TRBD2. Germline assignment: CDR1 MGHRA and CDR2 YSYEKL. Losses at the gene ends were 2 bases for V and 0 bases for J; bases not matched to a gene: 5. The CDR3 is 16 residues long. DNA of the CDR3: TGCGCCAGCAGCCAATTGAGTAGCGGGGACCAAGAGACCCAGTACTTC. Its translation: CASSQLSSGDQETQYF.

The chain couples TRBV28 to TRBJ1-1; 8 bases match TRBD1. J lost 6 bases, V lost 6 bases, and 18 bases had no gene match. The germline CDR1 and CDR2 sequences are MDHEN and SYDVKM. The CDR3 is made up of 17 amino acids. This CDR3 reads CASSQSGQGVWRAEAFF. The CDR3 DNA reads TGTGCCAGCAGCCAAAGCGGACAGGGCGTTTGGAGGGCTGAAGCTTTCTTT. The variable domain in full, with the rest retrieved from reference TRBV28 and TRBJ1-1, is DVKVTQSSRYLVKRTGEKVFLECVQDMDHENMFWYRQDPGLGLRLIYFSYDVKMKEKGDIPEGYSVSREKKERFSLILESASTNQTSMYLCASSQSGQGVWRAEAFFGQGTRLTVV.

This chain joins TRBV6-5 and TRBJ1-6; tentative D call: TRBD1 (6 bases). Germline CDR1 and CDR2: MNHEY and SVGAGI. The V gene lost 0 bases and the J gene lost 7 bases, with 13 bases spanning the gap. The CDR3 runs to 16 residues. DNA for the CDR3: TGTGCCAGCAGTTACTCACAGGGTCTCGGAAATTCACCCCTCCACTTT. Residues: CASSYSQGLGNSPLHF.

The chain uses TRBV4-3 and TRBJ2-7; D may be TRBD2 (5 bases). The CDR3 is 16 amino acids. Trimming removed 0 bases from V and 2 bases from J, with 14 bases in between. CDR1 and CDR2 (germline): LGHNA, YSLEER. The CDR3 loop reads CASSQDLGGLPYEQYF. DNA for the CDR3: TGCGCCAGCAGCCAAGATCTCGGCGGGCTCCCCTACGAGCAGTACTTC.